One T cell receptor (beta chain) is described in this entry. This clonotype was observed many times. The clone's antigen remains unknown. Base qualities are not provided; no much larger clone lies one nucleotide away. Ophthalmopathy patients were characterized by moderately to severely active disease, a Clinical Activity Score of at least 3, a NOSPECS grade of at least 4, and a disease duration under 3 months. Patients were excluded if they had other autoimmune diseases, uncontrolled infections, pregnancy or lactation. Clinical symptoms, serum thyroxine, TRAb, thyroid ultrasound and orbital computed tomography were used for diagnosis. Using Ficoll-Paque density gradient centrifugation, PBMCs were isolated from less than 13 ml of fresh peripheral blood. Total RNA was extracted with Trizol reagent and quality-checked on an Agilent 2100 Bioanalyzer. TCR beta CDR3 regions were amplified from RNA transcripts for repertoire sequencing. A first-round RT-PCR used HTBI primers with the Qiagen OneStep RT-PCR kit, followed by a second-round multiplex PCR, size selection and purification. Libraries were sequenced paired-end with 100 bp reads on an Illumina HiSeq2000. The source study handled its data this way. SOAPnuke was used for read processing, and reads with adapters, uncalled bases, a mean Phred below 15, or no exact constant-primer or identifier match were discarded. High-quality paired reads were merged with COPE v1.2.5. Each unique nucleotide sequence was treated as a clonotype, and MiTCR v1.1 was used to align the clonotypes to the IMGT TRB V, D and J references. The analysis was limited to V-J combinations with a frequency above 0.0001, which together covered over 99% of the repertoires. A TCR clonal expansion and chaos score per V-J combination was defined as the ratio of F50 clonal expansion to chaos observed in the TCRdist matrix. Welch's t-statistics and random forest were used to reduce features to about a dozen V-J combinations, which were fed into a naive Bayes classifier. Thyroid-blood repertoire similarity was quantified with the Morisita-Horn index. TCRdb reran the public reads through fastp at Q25 and MiXCR, keeping productive beta chains. Rows are unified per CDR3 protein, each entry keeping the most common DNA and genes. The V and J calls, along with clone size, are taken from TCRdb and not from the paper's own processing. The sample profile shows roughly 400,000 distinct CDR3 sequences; 15% to 20% of them were found once. The top ten clonotypes cover about 1.6% of the sample.

The CDR3, from cysteine to phenylalanine, totals 14 residues. Only the CDR3 DNA is retained, 42 bases long and in frame from the first base. The germline V gene encodes CDR1 WNHNN and CDR2 SYGVQD (reference sequence). The V end loses 0 bases and the J end loses 2 bases, and a stretch of 4 bases separates them. The sample originates from a study of Graves' ophthalmopathy and Graves' hyperthyroidism (dated by TCRdb to 2016 to 2018). Turning to the overall study: Peripheral blood was collected at initial diagnosis, prior to any treatment. The study used TCR beta repertoire signatures to distinguish Graves' ophthalmopathy from Graves' hyperthyroidism and to predict progression to ophthalmopathy. In total, 135 blood samples were TCR-sequenced: 43 ophthalmopathy, some 75 hyperthyroidism and 17 hyperthyroidism-to-ophthalmopathy patients. A discovery set of 100 patients (around 45 ophthalmopathy, around 57 stable hyperthyroidism) was enrolled to explore V-J signatures distinguishing ophthalmopathy from hyperthyroidism. An independent validation cohort was composed of around 19 hyperthyroidism patients and about 17 patients who later progressed from hyperthyroidism to ophthalmopathy. T-cell repertoires of thyroid tissue and blood were compared in a handful of hyperthyroidism patients. After sampling, hyperthyroidism patients received methimazole starting at 30 mg daily, and ophthalmopathy patients received high-dose intravenous methylprednisolone. The 100 or so discovery patients were divided at random into training and test sets in a 7:3 ratio.

General conclusions and limits of the study: Ophthalmopathy was separated from stable hyperthyroidism by the 13-signature model with about 85% sensitivity and 81% to 84% specificity in cross-validation and with 80%/75% in the test set. In validation, the model predicted ophthalmopathy progression with about 70% sensitivity and 72.22% specificity; roughly 11 predicted patients were CT-confirmed with GO in a median of around 6 months. Sample size was not statistically predetermined, and group allocation was not concealed from the investigators. Most expanded thyroid clonotypes with a frequency above 0.001 also appeared in blood, which suggests that blood repertoires may reflect the immune response in the thyroid.

The source of this sequence is a woman younger than 30 with Graves' ophthalmopathy. Donor details come from another sample of the same person, matched by shared clones. The sequence links TRBV10-1 to TRBJ2-2; there is no confident call for the D gene. Sequenced: peripheral blood. The DNA reads TGCGCCAGCAGTGAGTCGGGTAACACCGGGGAGCTGTTTTTT. The translation is CASSESGNTGELFF.